The present T cell receptor beta chain was sequenced within a study of T cell repertoires in cytomegalovirus infection. In the study overall: Indicated by public TCR beta signatures were CMV infection and matching HLA type.

A note on this clonotype: The antigen remains undetermined.

TCRdb independently ran MiXCR on the reads; one entry per CDR3 protein. In the table there are approximately 990,000 distinct CDR3 sequences, under 40% of which are singletons. Study findings and constraints: CMV-specific TCR beta clonotypes restricted by HLA-C were the ones dominating the ex vivo response. Carriers of CMV plus the relevant HLA were identified by cumulative public TCR beta family frequency.

The sequence was obtained from a human donor in good health (CMV status not recorded). Some clones in this sample may be carry-over from other donors' samples. The source was cultured CD8+ T cells from PBMCs, collected from culture after CMV antigen stimulation.

The CDR3 spells CASQGSRDTQYF. CDR3 nucleotide sequence: TGTGCCAGCCAGGGTTCAAGGGATACGCAGTATTTT. V gene TRBV7-6 combines with J gene TRBJ2-3; maybe TRBD1 (5 bases). This CDR3 contains 12 residues. Germline V gene sequence: CDR1 SGHVS, CDR2 FNYEAQ. V was clipped by 8 bases and J by 6 bases, with 12 bases between them.